The 4 T cell receptor beta chains in this list originate from one sample, sequenced in a study of graft-versus-host responses after intestinal transplantation (dated by TCRdb to the early 2020s). The library was obtained by the immunoSEQ multiplex PCR assay. TCRdb retrieved this table from immuneACCESS and kept in-frame rearrangements only. Not all clones are present; in checked studies, unresolved V genes account for under half, and no reason is known for the remainder. The sample profile shows 73,000 or so clones; around 90% of them were found once. The ten largest clones capture roughly 4% of the sample. No cognate antigen is known for these TCRs. The sample's time point label is to be understood as: cells obtained before transplantation from donor or recipient. Here the sequenced sample was unstimulated CD8+ T cells sorted from spleen or lymph node cells, taken before transplant. All receptors come from a human donor who was the organ donor for an intestinal transplant.

The chain uses TRBV18 and TRBJ1-1; 8 nucleotides agree with TRBD1. The germline V gene encodes CDR1 KGHSH and CDR2 LQKENI. The trim removed 5 bases at V and 2 bases at J, leaving 7 bases unmatched. This CDR3 is built from 15 residues. CDR3 residues: CASSLDRGANTEAFF. The CDR3 nucleotides read TGTGCCAGCTCATTAGACAGGGGCGCCAACACTGAAGCTTTCTTT.

The chain joins TRBV28 to TRBJ1-1, with D uncertain. This CDR3 has 13 amino acids. Looked up from germline, CDR1 is MDHEN and CDR2 is SYDVKM. The V end was cut by 6 bases, the J end by 3 bases, with 11 bases between. CDR3 DNA: TGTGCCAGCAGCCTCGGAGTGGACACTGAAGCTTTCTTT. It encodes CASSLGVDTEAFF.

The chain has TRBV7-9 and TRBJ2-6; unclear D gene. The CDR3 has 13 amino acids. Germline V lookup: CDR1 SEHNR, CDR2 FQNEAQ (reference sequence). The V end was cut by 7 bases, the J end by 1 base, with 5 bases between. The CDR3 sequence is CASTVSGANVLTF. For the CDR3, the DNA is TGTGCCAGCACAGTATCTGGGGCCAACGTCCTGACTTTC. Combining the CDR3 with reference TRBV7-9 and TRBJ2-6 gives the whole variable domain DTGVSQNPRHKITKRGQNVTFRCDPISEHNRLYWYRQTLGQGPEFLTYFQNEAQLEKSRLLSDRFSAERPKGSFSTLEIQRTEQGDSAMYLCASTVSGANVLTFGAGSRLTVL.

This chain's CDR3 is CASNQENQPQHF. In DNA form, the CDR3 reads TGTGCCAGCAACCAGGAAAATCAGCCCCAGCATTTT. The chain is built from TRBV6-5 and TRBJ1-5; no clear D. Between the trimmed V and J ends, which lost 7 bases and 4 bases, there was a span of 8 bases. Germline V gene sequence: CDR1 MNHEY, CDR2 SVGAGI. The CDR3 sequence is 12 residues long.